The rows below give T cell receptor beta chains drawn from one sample of a study of cytomegalovirus exposure and HLA in healthy donors. Profiling relied on immunoSEQ multiplex PCR, and the TCRdb table lists in-frame clones only, not all of them. The table shows 80,000 to 95,000 clones, with about 60% occurring only once. Sequencing was performed on PBMCs. The origin of the receptors is a woman between 25 and 40 years old in good health and CMV-seronegative. CDR3s include the opening cysteine and the closing phenylalanine or tryptophan. Each record gives: clone size, V gene, D gene, J gene, CDR3 protein, CDR3 DNA. The D gene is left open where the match is weak. Clone size, where shown, is once, few, many, or a class for clones that have expanded.

>NA|TRBV19|NA|TRBJ1-2
CASSRLGGTNYGYTF
TGTGCCAGTAGTCGCCTCGGCGGGACGAACTATGGCTACACCTTC
>NA|TRBV7-2|TRBD1|TRBJ1-2
CASRTGTVYGYTF
TGTGCCAGCAGAACCGGGACAGTCTATGGCTACACCTTC
>NA|TRBV2|TRBD1|TRBJ2-5
CASSETGVTPRETQYF
TGTGCCAGCAGCGAGACAGGGGTCACTCCGAGGGAGACCCAGTACTTC
>NA|TRBV6-4|NA|TRBJ2-3
CASSDRYEQGTQYF
TGTGCCAGCAGTGACCGATACGAACAGGGCACGCAGTATTTT
>NA|TRBV5-1|TRBD2|TRBJ2-1
CASSAHGTSGGESRNEQFF
TGCGCCAGCAGCGCTCACGGGACTAGCGGGGGGGAATCTAGGAATGAGCAGTTCTTC
>NA|TRBV6-5|NA|TRBJ1-1
CASSPNFQNTEAFF
TGTGCCAGCAGTCCTAATTTTCAGAACACTGAAGCTTTCTTT
>NA|TRBV7-3|TRBD1|TRBJ1-1
CASSLSSDRAEAFF
TGTGCCAGCAGCTTATCCTCTGACAGGGCTGAAGCTTTCTTT
>few|TRBV4-1|NA|TRBJ2-5
CASSLQETQYF
TGCGCCAGCAGCTTACAAGAGACCCAGTACTTC
>NA|TRBV23-1|TRBD2|TRBJ2-2
CASSQGKRGYTGELFF
TGCGCCAGCAGTCAAGGAAAGCGGGGGTACACCGGGGAGCTGTTTTTT
>NA|TRBV5-4|TRBD2|TRBJ2-7
CASSRAGLANYEQYF
TGTGCCAGCAGCCGCGCCGGACTAGCGAACTACGAGCAGTACTTC
>few|TRBV28|TRBD2|TRBJ2-3
CASSRTSGRNTQYF
TGTGCCAGCAGCCGGACTAGCGGGAGGAATACGCAGTATTTT
>NA|TRBV19|TRBD1|TRBJ1-2
CASNGDRVRGYTF
TGTGCCAGTAACGGGGACAGGGTTCGGGGCTACACCTTC
>NA|TRBV14|NA|TRBJ2-2
CASSQGPRGRPNTGELFF
TGTGCCAGCAGCCAAGGTCCAAGGGGAAGGCCGAACACCGGGGAGCTGTTTTTT
>NA|TRBV4-2|NA|TRBJ1-4
CASSQDKPEPRRLGKLFF
TGTGCCAGCAGCCAAGACAAACCGGAGCCGAGACGGTTAGGAAAACTGTTTTTT
>NA|TRBV6-6|NA|TRBJ1-1
CASRSRNTEAFF
TGTGCCAGCAGATCTCGTAACACTGAAGCTTTCTTT
>NA|TRBV5-6|NA|TRBJ2-7
CASSAGASYEQYF
TGTGCCAGCAGCGCAGGGGCCTCCTACGAGCAGTACTTC
>NA|TRBV5-4|NA|TRBJ1-2
CASSPPTGGYTF
TGTGCCAGCAGCCCCCCGACCGGGGGCTACACCTTC
>NA|TRBV5-4|NA|TRBJ2-7
CASSFGADSSYEQYF
TGTGCCAGCAGCTTTGGAGCGGATAGCTCCTACGAGCAGTACTTC
>NA|TRBV10-3|NA|TRBJ1-1
CAIRQPGGEAFF
TGTGCCATCAGACAACCGGGAGGTGAAGCTTTCTTT
>NA|TRBV7-6|TRBD1|TRBJ2-2
CASSLRQGRELFF
TGTGCCAGCAGCTTACGACAGGGCCGGGAGCTGTTTTTT
>NA|TRBV29-1|TRBD1|TRBJ1-2
CSGTGVDYGYTF
TGCAGCGGGACAGGGGTCGACTATGGCTACACCTTC
>NA|TRBV5-1|TRBD1|TRBJ2-7
CASRVGQDYEQYF
TGCGCCAGCCGAGTGGGACAGGACTACGAGCAGTACTTC
>once|TRBV5-1|NA|TRBJ1-5
CASSLVDSRDQPQHF
TGCGCCAGCAGCTTGGTAGACAGTAGGGATCAGCCCCAGCATTTT
>NA|TRBV4-1|NA|TRBJ2-7
CASSQARTFTYEQYF
TGCGCCAGCAGCCAAGCGAGGACTTTCACCTACGAGCAGTACTTC
>NA|TRBV2|NA|TRBJ1-2
CASSAGTRGYTF
TGTGCCAGCAGCGCCGGGACACGTGGCTACACCTTC
>NA|TRBV13|NA|TRBJ2-3
CASSPLADTQYF
TGTGCCAGCAGCCCCCTAGCTGATACGCAGTATTTT
>few|TRBV12-2|NA|TRBJ1-2
CASRYVPGGSNYGYTF
TGTGCAAGTCGCTATGTCCCAGGGGGTTCTAACTATGGCTACACCTTC
>NA|TRBV7-3|TRBD1|TRBJ1-2
CASSFRTGGTGSYTF
TGTGCCAGCAGCTTTAGGACAGGGGGGACAGGCTCCTACACCTTC
>NA|TRBV7-2|TRBD2|TRBJ2-3
CASSLGLGGTSGSGGYF
TGTGCCAGCAGCTTAGGTCTAGGCGGGACTAGCGGGAGCGGAGGGTATTTT
>NA|TRBV6-5|TRBD1|TRBJ2-1
CARALTGDYNEQFF
TGTGCCAGAGCTCTCACAGGGGACTACAATGAGCAGTTCTTC
>few|TRBV9|TRBD1|TRBJ2-2
CASSVESGGTGELFF
TGTGCCAGCAGCGTAGAGTCAGGGGGCACCGGGGAGCTGTTTTTT
>NA|TRBV29-1|NA|TRBJ1-6
CSVEVERGPLHF
TGCAGCGTTGAAGTAGAAAGGGGCCCCCTCCACTTT
>NA|TRBV28|NA|TRBJ2-7
CASSFAGSSEQYF
TGTGCCAGCAGTTTTGCGGGAAGCAGCGAGCAGTACTTC
>NA|TRBV14|NA|TRBJ1-1
CASSQDLRRTEAFF
TGTGCCAGCAGCCAAGATCTGAGGAGGACTGAAGCTTTCTTT
>NA|TRBV15|TRBD1|TRBJ1-5
CATSSLDRRGSNQPQHF
TGTGCCACCAGCAGCTTGGACAGGAGGGGAAGCAATCAGCCCCAGCATTTT